The 32 T cell receptor beta chains in this list originate from one sample, sequenced in a study of T cells after yellow fever vaccination. MiXCR was run by TCRdb on the 5' RACE reads, yielding one entry per CDR3 protein. This table holds approximately 120,000 distinct CDR3 sequences, 6% to 8% found once. Sequenced here: CD4+ T cells sorted from PBMCs, sampled 10 to 11 days after the first yellow fever vaccination. Receptors originate from a man aged 18 to 30 who received the YFV17D yellow fever vaccine.

There are many counts of this clonotype. J is TRBJ2-4 and V is TRBV25-1, with D uncertain. The CDR3 sequence is 11 residues long. V shed 4 bases and J shed 6 bases, with 4 bases lying between them. CDR1 MGHDK and CDR2 SYGVNS come from the germline V gene. The CDR3 reads CASSGVNIQYF. For the CDR3, the DNA is TGTGCCAGCAGTGGCGTAAACATTCAGTACTTC.

This clonotype was counted at least ten times. The chain employs TRBV4-2 and TRBJ1-6, with 7 bases lining up with TRBD1. V was pared by 1 base and J by 5 bases, with 2 bases of the junction left unmatched. Germline V gene lookup returns CDR1 LGHNA and CDR2 YNFKEQ. The CDR3 totals 15 residues. Here the CDR3 reads CASSQVGGDNSPLHF. The CDR3, as DNA: TGTGCCAGCAGCCAAGTAGGGGGCGATAATTCACCCCTCCACTTT.

In this sample, this clonotype turned up many times. The V call is TRBV14, the J call TRBJ2-3; D may correspond to TRBD1 or TRBD2 (5 bases each). The V and J ends lost 2 bases and 6 bases respectively, with 12 bases between them. The CDR3 is 14 residues long. Germline loops: CDR1 SGHDN, CDR2 FVKESK. CDR3 region: CASSQQGPWDTQYF. The CDR3 region has the DNA TGTGCCAGCAGCCAACAGGGACCCTGGGATACGCAGTATTTT.

This clonotype came up many times. This rearrangement joins TRBV6-5 to TRBJ2-1; 10 nucleotides align to TRBD1. V gave up 5 bases and J gave up 5 bases; unmatched junction bases: 9. The germline V gene encodes CDR1 MNHEY and CDR2 SVGAGI. The CDR3 sequence is 16 residues long. CDR3 nucleotides: TGTGCCAGCAGTCCAACCGGGACAGGGGTCCACAATGAGCAGTTCTTC. Its protein product is CASSPTGTGVHNEQFF.

Many counts were recorded for this clonotype. V usage is TRBV15 and J usage is TRBJ2-7, with 7 bases identical to TRBD1. From germline, CDR1 is LNHNV and CDR2 YYDKDF (reference sequence). Unmatched junction bases numbered 16, after V lost 5 bases and J lost 6 bases. CDR3 length: 16 amino acids. The CDR3 region is CATSEAKGGFFCEQYV. CDR3 nucleotides: TGTGCCACCAGCGAGGCTAAAGGGGGCTTTTTTTGCGAGCAGTACGTC.

Many counts were recorded for this clonotype. This chain links TRBV7-3 with TRBJ2-1, with 8 bases aligning to TRBD2. Germline V gene lookup returns CDR1 SGHTA and CDR2 FQGTGA. After removal of 5 bases from V and 7 bases from J, the junction contained 7 bases not matched to a gene. The CDR3 covers 14 residues. CDR3: CASSLRGLVNEQFF. The CDR3 nucleotides read TGTGCCAGCAGCCTAAGGGGACTAGTGAATGAGCAGTTCTTC.

The sample holds many counts of this clonotype. The chain combines TRBV4-3 with TRBJ2-7, with D unresolved. The V gene lost 0 bases and the J gene lost 3 bases, with 15 bases spanning the gap. This CDR3 has 16 residues. Germline V gene data show CDR1 as LGHNA and CDR2 as YSLEER. The CDR3 DNA sequence: TGCGCCAGCAGCCAAGATTCCCCGACACAACGCTACGAGCAGTACGTC. Protein sequence: CASSQDSPTQRYEQYV.

Many counts were recorded for this clonotype. The genes are TRBV12-3 or TRBV12-4 and TRBJ1-5, with D hard to call. The CDR3 loop spans 14 amino acids. Trimming cost V 1 base and J 7 bases, with 11 bases left between them. This chain's CDR3 is CASSLGWVSQPQHF. CDR3 in DNA: TGTGCCAGCAGTTTAGGGTGGGTCAGCCAGCCCCAGCATTTT.

This clonotype was recorded only once. V is TRBV30 and J is TRBJ1-4; TRBD1 is a possible D gene (5 bases). Germline V CDR1 and CDR2: GTSNPN, SVGIG (reference sequence). The CDR3 extends over 13 amino acids. V lost 2 bases to trimming and J lost 7 bases, with 11 bases between them. CDR3 residues: CAWSPEGAEKLFF. As DNA, the CDR3 is TGTGCCTGGAGTCCCGAAGGGGCTGAAAAACTGTTTTTT.

This clonotype was detected ten times or more. V is TRBV5-1 and J is TRBJ2-3; TRBD2 matches 9 bases. Germline CDR1 and CDR2: SGHRS and YFSETQ. V was clipped by 4 bases and J by 2 bases; unmatched bases: 5. The CDR3 consists of 15 residues. The CDR3 is CASSQSGGITDTQYF. The CDR3 DNA reads TGCGCCAGCAGCCAGAGCGGGGGGATCACAGATACGCAGTATTTT.

With regard to this clonotype: A read error may explain this, as a much larger clone is one base away. This sequence joins TRBV27 and TRBJ1-2, with 8 bases identical to TRBD1. CDR1 is MNHEY, CDR2 SMNVEV, per germline (reference sequence). CDR3 size: 17 residues. The CDR3 DNA sequence: TGTGCCAGCAGTTTAGCCACAGGGGGGACTACTAAGTATGGCTACACCTTC. It encodes CASSLATGGTTKYGYTF.

The chain carries TRBV4-3 and TRBJ1-1; 7 bases align to TRBD1. From germline, CDR1 is LGHNA and CDR2 YSLEER. The V and J ends lost 2 bases and 0 bases, in that order; junction bases with no gene match: 3. CDR3 length: 15 residues. CDR3 sequence (DNA): TGCGCCAGCAGCCAAAGGGACAGAGTGAACACTGAAGCTTTCTTT. It translates to CASSQRDRVNTEAFF.

At least ten counts were recorded for this clonotype. The chain joins TRBV20-1 to TRBJ1-5; D gene uncertain. The germline V gene has CDR1 DFQATT and CDR2 SNEGSKA (reference sequence). Trimming took off 2 bases at V and 6 bases at J, with 20 bases between the two ends. This CDR3 has 16 residues. The CDR3: CSARSAVSVGGQPQHF. In DNA, the CDR3 is TGCAGTGCTAGATCGGCGGTTTCCGTGGGCGGTCAGCCCCAGCATTTT.

DNA for the CDR3: TGTGCCAGCAGTGCGACAGGGGGCGCGATCGGGGAAAAACTGTTTTTT. This translates into CASSATGGAIGEKLFF. The chain is built from TRBV7-6 and TRBJ1-4; 10 bases fit TRBD1. The CDR3 spans 16 residues. Trimming took 6 bases from V and 8 from J; bases not matched to a gene: 12. CDR1 is SGHVS and CDR2 is FNYEAQ in the germline V gene.

This clonotype was counted between two and nine times. V is TRBV5-4 and J is TRBJ2-1; a weak D match, TRBD2 (5 bases). V gave up 2 bases and J gave up 7 bases, with 7 bases separating them. Germline CDR1 is SGHNT and CDR2 is YYREEE (reference sequence). This CDR3 has 12 residues. Here the CDR3 DNA reads TGTGCCAGCAGCTTTTTAGCGAATGAGCAGTTCTTC. Protein product: CASSFLANEQFF.

This clonotype was observed at least ten times. The chain links TRBV4-3 to TRBJ2-5; TRBD1 is a possible D gene (5 bases). Germline V gene lookup returns CDR1 LGHNA and CDR2 YSLEER. Trimming removed 2 bases at V and 5 bases at J, with 12 bases between. The CDR3 consists of 14 residues. CDR3 loop: CASSQLPGSETQYF. The DNA of the CDR3 is TGCGCCAGCAGCCAACTACCAGGGTCCGAGACCCAGTACTTC.

Many counts were recorded for this clonotype. The chain is built from TRBV5-4 and TRBJ2-5, with D possibly being TRBD2 (6 bases). CDR1 and CDR2 (germline): SGHNT, YYREEE (reference sequence). This CDR3 has 15 amino acids. Trimming stripped 0 bases from V and 5 bases from J, with 14 bases between. CDR3 amino acids: CASSLASGGSETQYF. The CDR3 region has the DNA TGTGCCAGCAGCTTGGCAAGTGGGGGGTCGGAGACCCAGTACTTC.

This clonotype was counted ten times or more. The V call is TRBV4-3, the J call TRBJ1-2; TRBD1 might be the D (6 bases). CDR3 length equals 16 residues. CDR1 is LGHNA and CDR2 is YSLEER in the germline V gene. Trimming shortened V by 1 base and J by 0 bases, and 12 bases separated the two germline ends. As DNA, the CDR3 is TGCGCCAGCAGCCAAGCCTCTGGACAGACTAACTATGGCTACACCTTC. Translated: CASSQASGQTNYGYTF.

This clonotype was seen a handful of times. A read error may produce the germline difference seen at one junction end. CDR3 residues: CASSLAGTGAGNTIYF. The CDR3 DNA sequence: TGTGCCAGCAGCCTAGCCGGGACAGGGGCTGGAAACACCATATATTTT. The gene calls are TRBV7-2 and TRBJ1-3; TRBD1 agrees at 10 bases. This CDR3 spans 16 amino acids. Germline assignment: CDR1 SGHTA and CDR2 FQGNSA.

This clonotype was recorded at least ten times. The rearrangement joins TRBV20-1 to TRBJ1-5; D is possibly TRBD1 (5 bases). CDR3 length: 15 amino acids. V lost 2 bases and J 0 bases, leaving 11 bases between the germline ends. CDR1 and CDR2 from the germline V gene are DFQATT and SNEGSKA (reference sequence). CDR3 DNA sequence: TGCAGTGCTAGACGGGACGGTAATAGCAATCAGCCCCAGCATTTT. This translates into CSARRDGNSNQPQHF.

The table lists this clonotype with many counts. This chain joins TRBV20-1 and TRBJ1-1, with D maybe TRBD1 (6 bases). The CDR3 has 11 amino acids. Germline V gene data show CDR1 as DFQATT and CDR2 as SNEGSKA (reference sequence). V was shortened by 6 bases and J by 1 base, with 6 bases between the two germline ends. CDR3 nucleotides: TGCAGTGCACAGGGGAACACTGAAGCTTTCTTT. Its protein is CSAQGNTEAFF.

Notes on this clonotype: It may be a read error: a sequence one base away is much more abundant. J is TRBJ2-3 and V is TRBV15; D could derive from TRBD1 or TRBD2 (5 bases each). The CDR3 is 14 residues long. The germline V gene has CDR1 LNHNV and CDR2 YYDKDF (reference sequence). This CDR3 is CATSRDKGRDTHYF. In DNA form, the CDR3 reads TGTGCCACCAGCAGAGATAAGGGGAGAGATACGCATTATTTT.

This clonotype was counted ten times or more. This chain uses TRBV7-2 with TRBJ1-4; D uncertain. CDR1 is SGHTA and CDR2 is FQGNSA in the germline V gene. CDR3 length: 16 residues. V was shortened by 0 bases and J by 4 bases, with 12 bases between the two germline ends. CDR3 residues: CASSLAGSGYNEKLFF. In DNA form, the CDR3 reads TGTGCCAGCAGCTTAGCGGGGTCAGGATATAATGAAAAACTGTTTTTT.

The sample holds a few counts of this clonotype. This chain joins TRBV27 and TRBJ1-2; TRBD1 might be the D (5 bases). The CDR3 contains 13 residues. Germline loops: CDR1 MNHEY, CDR2 SMNVEV (reference sequence). V lost 7 bases and J 8 bases, leaving 17 bases between the germline ends. The CDR3 region is CASTPERGGGYTF. CDR3 DNA sequence: TGTGCCAGCACCCCTGAGCGGGGGGGGGGCTACACCTTC.

This clonotype was seen ten or more times. The rearrangement links TRBV6-5 to TRBJ2-5; TRBD2 matches at 12 bases. Germline V gene lookup returns CDR1 MNHEY and CDR2 SVGAGI. V lost 6 bases and J lost 8; bases outside the gene matches: 1. This CDR3 is 12 amino acids long. CDR3 sequence reads: CASRLAGGTQYF. CDR3 in DNA: TGTGCCAGCAGACTAGCGGGGGGAACCCAGTACTTC.

This clonotype has at least ten counts. The chain carries TRBV10-3 and TRBJ1-2, with a weak D call TRBD1 (5 bases). The germline V gene has CDR1 ENHRY and CDR2 SYGVKD. The CDR3 sequence is 15 residues long. Trimming cost V 3 bases and J 4 bases, with 15 bases left between them. The CDR3 spells CAISDEGQGLYGYTF. CDR3 DNA sequence: TGTGCCATCAGTGATGAGGGGCAGGGCCTCTATGGCTACACCTTC.

At least ten counts were recorded for this clonotype. The chain is built from TRBV24-1 and TRBJ2-5; TRBD1 is a possible D gene (7 bases). Germline-derived CDR1 and CDR2 are KGHDR and SFDVKD. V lost 2 bases, J lost 2 bases, and 11 bases lay in between. The CDR3 loop spans 15 amino acids. The CDR3 spells CATSDSRGVQETQYF. CDR3 nucleotide sequence: TGTGCCACCAGTGATTCCAGGGGGGTTCAAGAGACCCAGTACTTC.

The chain carries TRBV9 and TRBJ1-1; the D is unclear. V lost 0 bases to trimming and J lost 4 bases, with 10 bases between them. Germline values: CDR1 SGDLS, CDR2 YYNGEE. The CDR3 length is 14 residues. The CDR3 DNA reads as TGTGCCAGCAGCGTAGCTCAGGCCTCCACTGAAGCTTTCTTT. Its translation: CASSVAQASTEAFF.

The chain has TRBV4-2 and TRBJ2-7; TRBD2 matches 10 bases. The J segment lost 5 bases and the V segment lost 0 bases, leaving 10 bases of the junction unmatched. There are 17 residues in the CDR3. Germline loops: CDR1 LGHNA, CDR2 YNFKEQ. The CDR3, as DNA: TGTGCCAGCAGCCAAGATCCCAGTAGCGGGGGGAGGAACGAGCAGTACTTC. Its protein product is CASSQDPSSGGRNEQYF.

This clonotype was picked up many times. The chain combines TRBV6-2 or TRBV6-3 with TRBJ1-6; 9 positions match TRBD1. The CDR3 has 13 residues. Germline CDR1 MNHEY, CDR2 SVGEGT. V gave up 6 bases and J gave up 7 bases; unmatched junction bases: 1. The CDR3 protein is CASRGQGNSPLHF. DNA of the CDR3: TGTGCCAGCAGAGGACAGGGGAATTCACCCCTCCACTTT.

J is TRBJ2-7 and V is TRBV10-3, with 11 bases lining up with TRBD1. The CDR3 is 14 amino acids. Per the germline V gene, CDR1 is ENHRY and CDR2 is SYGVKD. After removal of 1 base from V and 5 bases from J, the junction contained 1 base not matched to a gene. CDR3 nucleotide sequence: TGTGCCATCAGTGAGTTGGACAGGGGGCACGAGCAGTACTTC. It codes for CAISELDRGHEQYF.

This clonotype was counted ten times or more. The chain carries TRBV5-1 and TRBJ2-7, with D perhaps matching TRBD1 (6 bases). Germline V lookup: CDR1 SGHRS, CDR2 YFSETQ. CDR3 length: 14 amino acids. V lost 0 bases to trimming and J lost 3 bases, with 10 bases between them. The DNA of the CDR3 is TGCGCCAGCAGCTTGGGGGTGGACAGCTACGAGCAGTACGTC. This translates into CASSLGVDSYEQYV.